Below are 25 T cell receptor beta chains sequenced from a single sample in a study of shared clonotypes between healthy human individuals. Produced via immunoSEQ multiplex PCR; TCRdb's table is partial and in-frame only. Among 2.3 million or so clones, 85% to 95% were seen once, and the ten largest hold about 0.37%. Sequencing used naive CD4+ T cells from PBMCs. Subset noted: CD45RA+ positively selected. The receptors come from a man aged 18 to 35 in good health. Some clones in this sample may be carry-over from other donors' samples.

The gene calls are TRBV2 and TRBJ1-2, with TRBD1 matching 7 bases. Germline-derived CDR1 and CDR2 are SNHLY and FYNNEI. V lost 5 bases, J lost 4 bases, and 7 bases stayed unmatched. The CDR3 consists of 14 residues. Written as DNA, the CDR3 is TGTGCCAGCAGTATCGAGGGACAGAGCTATGGCTACACCTTC. It translates to CASSIEGQSYGYTF. Full variable domain (outside the CDR3, taken from reference TRBV2 and TRBJ1-2): EPEVTQTPSHQVTQMGQEVILRCVPISNHLYFYWYRQILGQKVEFLVSFYNNEISEKSEIFDDQFSVERPDGSNFTLKIRSTKLEDSAMYFCASSIEGQSYGYTFGSGTRLTVV.

The chain employs TRBV7-9 and TRBJ2-7; no firm D call. Trimming removed 5 bases from V and 2 bases from J, with 16 bases in between. The CDR3 spans 15 residues. CDR1 is SEHNR, CDR2 FQNEAQ, per germline (reference sequence). For the CDR3, the DNA is TGTGCCAGCAGCACCTCCAGAATAACTACCTACGAGCAGTACTTC. Amino acids: CASSTSRITTYEQYF. The entire variable domain, with the rest obtained from reference TRBV7-9 and TRBJ2-7, is as follows: DTGVSQNPRHKITKRGQNVTFRCDPISEHNRLYWYRQTLGQGPEFLTYFQNEAQLEKSRLLSDRFSAERPKGSFSTLEIQRTEQGDSAMYLCASSTSRITTYEQYFGPGTRLTVT.

The V call is TRBV28, the J call TRBJ2-1; 7 nucleotides align to TRBD2. Germline V gene lookup returns CDR1 MDHEN and CDR2 SYDVKM. With 5 bases clipped from V and 0 bases from J, the junction kept 13 bases outside the gene matches. The CDR3 is 18 amino acids. This CDR3 reads CASSTTRAAGFSYNEQFF. For the CDR3, the DNA is TGTGCCAGCAGTACCACCCGGGCAGCGGGATTCTCCTACAATGAGCAGTTCTTC.

With regard to this clone: Other DNA sequences from this sample encode an identical CDR3 as well. CDR3 amino acids: CASSLLAGTYNEQFF. DNA of the CDR3: TGTGCCAGCAGCCTTTTAGCGGGAACTTACAATGAGCAGTTCTTC. This chain joins TRBV11-2 and TRBJ2-1, with TRBD2 matching 8 bases. The CDR3 extends over 15 amino acids. Germline V gene lookup returns CDR1 SGHAT and CDR2 FQNNGV. V dropped 5 bases and J dropped 4; count of bases not matched to a gene: 7.

This clone has a single count. V is TRBV11-3 and J is TRBJ2-5; a weak D match, TRBD1 (6 bases). The CDR3 consists of 15 residues. The V end was cut by 1 base, the J end by 3 bases, with 12 bases between. The germline CDR1 and CDR2 sequences are SGHNT and YENEEA. CDR3 protein: CASSLGQVEEETQYF. The CDR3, as DNA: TGTGCCAGCAGCTTAGGACAGGTTGAGGAAGAGACCCAGTACTTC. Variable domain in full (rest from reference TRBV11-3 and TRBJ2-5): EAGVVQSPRYKIIEKKQPVAFWCNPISGHNTLYWYLQNLGQGPELLIRYENEEAVDDSQLPKDRFSAERLKGVDSTLKIQPAELGDSAVYLCASSLGQVEEETQYFGPGTRLLVL.

Concerning this clone: Other DNA sequences in this sample translate to the same CDR3. The V call is TRBV5-1, the J call TRBJ2-7; D unresolved. V gave up 1 base and J gave up 3 bases, with 8 bases separating them. The length of the CDR3 is 13 residues. Germline V gene data show CDR1 as SGHRS and CDR2 as YFSETQ. The CDR3 here is CASSLTGGYEQYF. As DNA, the CDR3 is TGCGCCAGCAGCTTGACGGGCGGCTACGAGCAGTACTTC.

Details on this clone: This sample includes further DNA sequences coding for the same CDR3. This rearrangement joins TRBV5-4 to TRBJ2-7, with a weak D call TRBD1 (5 bases). The length of the CDR3 is 12 residues. V was trimmed by 1 base and J by 3 bases, leaving 5 bases between them. Germline CDR1 and CDR2: SGHNT and YYREEE (reference sequence). The CDR3: CASSLQGYEQYF. CDR3 DNA: TGTGCCAGCAGCTTGCAGGGCTACGAGCAGTACTTC.

This chain connects TRBV6-4 to TRBJ1-1, with D perhaps matching TRBD1 (5 bases). Trimming pared 5 bases from V and 0 bases from J, leaving 13 bases between. This CDR3 region has 15 residues. Germline CDR1 reads MRHNA; CDR2 reads SNTAGT. CDR3: CASSPWGGLNTEAFF. CDR3 sequence (DNA): TGTGCCAGCAGTCCTTGGGGGGGTTTGAACACTGAAGCTTTCTTT.

This clone was seen once. The V call is TRBV28, the J call TRBJ2-7, with TRBD2 as a possible D gene (6 bases). This CDR3 has 14 residues. Trimming removed 7 bases at V and 0 bases at J, with 13 bases between. In germline, CDR1 is MDHEN, CDR2 SYDVKM. This chain's CDR3 is CASTTIAASYEQYF. The CDR3 bases are TGTGCCAGCACTACCATAGCGGCCTCCTACGAGCAGTACTTC.

CDR3 bases: TGTGCCTGGAGCGGGCGTACGCAGTATTTT. The encoded protein is CAWSGRTQYF. The chain is built from TRBV30 and TRBJ2-3; D not resolved. Deletions cut 3 bases from V and 8 bases from J, with 6 bases between. The germline V gene has CDR1 GTSNPN and CDR2 SVGIG (reference sequence). This CDR3 has 10 residues. Variable domain in full (rest from reference TRBV30 and TRBJ2-3): SQTIHQWPATLVQPVGSPLSLECTVEGTSNPNLYWYRQAAGRGLQLLFYSVGIGQISSEVPQNLSASRPQDRQFILSSKKLLLSDSGFYLCAWSGRTQYFGPGTRLTVL.

The chain links TRBV2 to TRBJ2-1; 7 bases line up with TRBD2. The J segment lost 8 bases and the V segment lost 7 bases, leaving 17 bases of the junction unmatched. This CDR3 is built from 16 residues. Per germline, CDR1 SNHLY and CDR2 FYNNEI. The CDR3 loop is CASTRRAGALFYEQFF. CDR3 sequence (DNA): TGTGCCAGCACTCGGCGGGCGGGAGCACTTTTCTATGAGCAGTTCTTC.

The DNA for the CDR3 is TGCGCCAGCAGCAAGACACAAGTGGCGGAGACCCAGTACTTC. Its protein is CASSKTQVAETQYF. V gene TRBV5-1 combines with J gene TRBJ2-5; D is undetermined. Trimming pared 4 bases from V and 5 bases from J, leaving 15 bases between. The CDR3 consists of 14 residues. CDR1 SGHRS and CDR2 YFSETQ come from the germline V gene. Based on the CDR3 plus reference TRBV5-1 and TRBJ2-5, the full variable domain is KAGVTQTPRYLIKTRGQQVTLSCSPISGHRSVSWYQQTPGQGLQFLFEYFSETQRNKGNFPGRFSGRQFSNSRSEMNVSTLELGDSALYLCASSKTQVAETQYFGPGTRLLVL.

V usage is TRBV5-6 and J usage is TRBJ2-7; D is possibly TRBD2 (5 bases). The CDR3 is 15 residues long. Trimming took off 1 base at V and 2 bases at J, with 13 bases between the two ends. CDR1 is SGHDT and CDR2 is YYEEEE in the germline V gene. The CDR3 DNA is TGTGCCAGCAGCTTGCTGGGAGATTTAACCTACGAGCAGTACTTC. Its translation: CASSLLGDLTYEQYF.

The chain uses TRBV4-3 and TRBJ2-1; D remains unclear. Germline CDR1 is LGHNA and CDR2 is YSLEER. V was clipped by 5 bases and J by 6 bases, with 14 bases between them. The CDR3 is made up of 14 amino acids. CDR3: CASSNQIGFNEQFF. DNA of the CDR3: TGCGCCAGCAGCAATCAGATTGGATTCAATGAGCAGTTCTTC.

The chain is built from TRBV5-1 and TRBJ2-1, with a weak D call TRBD1 (5 bases). Germline CDR1 and CDR2: SGHRS and YFSETQ. The CDR3 length is 15 residues. Trimming cost V 4 bases and J 8 bases, with 19 bases left between them. In nucleotides, the CDR3 is TGCGCCAGCAGCCTGATGGGGCAGGCAGGCGATGAGCAGTTCTTC. It specifies CASSLMGQAGDEQFF.

The V and J genes are TRBV28 and TRBJ2-7; 8 bases fit TRBD2. Germline V lookup: CDR1 MDHEN, CDR2 SYDVKM. Losses at the gene ends were 4 bases for V and 0 bases for J; bases not matched to a gene: 17. The CDR3 extends over 19 amino acids. In DNA form, the CDR3 reads TGTGCCAGCAGTTATGTCGCTGCGGGCGGGAGGCAATACTCCTACGAGCAGTACTTC. This encodes CASSYVAAGGRQYSYEQYF.

This chain connects TRBV7-8 to TRBJ1-5; no firm D call. The germline CDR1 and CDR2 sequences are SGHVS and FQNEAQ. CDR3 length: 14 amino acids. V lost 3 bases and J lost 4, with 10 bases in between. The CDR3 DNA reads TGTGCCAGCAGCTTTTATACAGCTAATCAGCCCCAGCATTTT. This encodes CASSFYTANQPQHF.

This rearrangement joins TRBV5-1 to TRBJ2-1; no reliable D call. The germline V gene has CDR1 SGHRS and CDR2 YFSETQ. Trimming removed 1 base at V and 9 bases at J, with 17 bases between. This CDR3 spans 15 amino acids. The CDR3 reads CASSLPLDQSVEQFF. The CDR3 DNA reads as TGCGCCAGCAGCTTGCCCCTAGATCAGTCGGTTGAGCAGTTCTTC.

This chain uses TRBV30 with TRBJ1-2; 7 bases line up with TRBD1. The V gene's germline CDR1 is GTSNPN and CDR2 SVGIG (reference sequence). The V segment lost 0 bases and the J segment 6 bases; nucleotides outside the gene matches: 4. The CDR3 is 13 residues long. The CDR3 loop is CAWSVGTADGYTF. CDR3 nucleotides: TGTGCCTGGAGTGTAGGGACAGCGGATGGCTACACCTTC.

The chain links TRBV7-4 to TRBJ1-2; a possible D gene is TRBD1 (6 bases). Germline V gives CDR1 SGHVT, CDR2 SQSDAQ. The V end was cut by 2 bases, the J end by 2 bases, with 9 bases between. The CDR3 is 14 residues long. The CDR3 sequence is CASSLSDRNYGYTF. CDR3 coding DNA: TGTGCCAGCAGCTTATCGGACAGAAACTATGGCTACACCTTC.

The chain links TRBV27 to TRBJ2-4, with D perhaps TRBD1 (5 bases). Trimming left V 4 bases short and J 0 bases short, with 16 bases between. This CDR3 comprises 17 residues. CDR1 and CDR2 from the germline V gene are MNHEY and SMNVEV (reference sequence). CDR3 loop: CASSSRQRDLAKNIQYF. The DNA of the CDR3 is TGTGCCAGCAGTTCCCGACAGCGAGACCTAGCCAAAAACATTCAGTACTTC.

The chain carries TRBV10-3 and TRBJ1-2; maybe TRBD1 (5 bases). Germline V gene lookup returns CDR1 ENHRY and CDR2 SYGVKD. This CDR3 contains 12 residues. Trimming took 6 bases from V and 2 from J, leaving 7 bases between them. The CDR3 region has the DNA TGTGCCATCAGGGGGGGGAACTATGGCTACACCTTC. Its protein product is CAIRGGNYGYTF.

The chain recombines TRBV25-1 with TRBJ2-1, with D unclear. V lost 4 bases and J 0 bases, leaving 13 bases between the germline ends. This CDR3 has 16 amino acids. Looked up from germline, CDR1 is MGHDK and CDR2 is SYGVNS. The CDR3 spells CASSVSRTSSYNEQFF. CDR3 coding DNA: TGTGCCAGCAGTGTGAGTAGGACCAGCTCCTACAATGAGCAGTTCTTC.

This clone was picked up one time. This chain connects TRBV5-1 to TRBJ2-2, with D maybe TRBD2 (6 bases). V was shortened by 3 bases and J by 0 bases, with 12 bases between the two germline ends. The CDR3 totals 16 residues. CDR1 is SGHRS, CDR2 YFSETQ, per germline. Written as DNA, the CDR3 is TGCGCCAGCAGCTCTCGACTAGAGCCGAACACCGGGGAGCTGTTTTTT. As protein: CASSSRLEPNTGELFF.

This clone was detected only once. Distinct nucleotide sequences in the sample also encode this CDR3. V and J are TRBV5-1 and TRBJ2-3, with D unclear. The CDR3 runs to 12 residues. Germline V gene data show CDR1 as SGHRS and CDR2 as YFSETQ. Trimming cost V 4 bases and J 5 bases, with 8 bases left between them. Here the CDR3 DNA reads TGCGCCAGCAGCCTGACCGGAGATACGCAGTATTTT. Amino acid sequence: CASSLTGDTQYF.